The present T cell receptor (beta chain) was sequenced within a study of Tregs in tolerant kidney transplant recipients. TCRdb's table, derived via immunoSEQ multiplex PCR, lists solely in-frame clones and lacks some. Among about 83,000 clones listed, about 98% were seen once. CDR1 LNHDA and CDR2 SQIVND come from the germline V gene (reference sequence). The CDR3 totals 12 residues. With 6 bases removed from V and 5 bases from J, the gap between germline ends came to 10 bases. The clonotype originates from a human donor who received a combined kidney and bone marrow transplant. Sample: CD4+ T cells from blood, taken before the transplant. The gene calls are TRBV19 and TRBJ1-2; D gene unclear. The DNA of the CDR3 is TGTGCCAGTAGCCTACGGAGTTATGGCTACACCTTC. Translated, it gives CASSLRSYGYTF.